This TCR beta chain was sequenced in a study of OX40 agonist ivuxolimab in advanced cancers. Study as a whole: Patients enrolled in dose escalation were diagnosed with hepatocellular carcinoma, melanoma, renal cell or head and neck cancer.

A word on this clone: The antigen is not known.

V dropped 5 bases and J dropped 3; count of bases not matched to a gene: 11. The CDR3 contains 16 residues. Germline lookup yields CDR1 KGHSH and CDR2 LQKENI. Study-level points and caveats: Average numbers of expanded clones were greater in CD8+ T cells than in CD4+.

Generated by immunoSEQ multiplex PCR, the TCRdb table keeps only in-frame clones and is missing some. The sample holds 40,000 or so clones, around 85% seen once. This clonotype was sampled from an adult with an advanced solid tumor such as melanoma, head and neck, liver or kidney cancer. Sequencing was performed on CD4+ or CD8+ T cells sorted from blood, taken in a trial of the OX40 agonist ivuxolimab. The V gene is TRBV18, the J gene TRBJ2-3, with 7 bases that match TRBD1. The DNA for the CDR3 is TGTGCCAGCTCATGGGTGGCGGCAGGGGGAACAGATACGCAGTATTTT. The encoded protein is CASSWVAAGGTDTQYF.